The entry that follows covers one TCR beta chain sequence. This clonotype was found many times. The target of this receptor is not known. No base quality information exists; no much larger clone differs at one position. The entry originates in a study of T cells in Graves' hyperthyroidism and ophthalmopathy (dated by TCRdb to between 2017 and 2020). At the level of the whole study: Peripheral blood was sampled at the time of initial diagnosis, prior to any treatment. After sampling, hyperthyroidism patients received methimazole starting at 30 mg daily, and ophthalmopathy patients received high-dose intravenous methylprednisolone. The paper reports TCR Vbeta CDR3 sequencing of about 140 peripheral blood samples: 40 to 45 ophthalmopathy, under 80 hyperthyroidism and some 17 progressor patients. The approximately 90 discovery patients were divided at random into training and test sets in a 7:3 ratio. To identify distinguishing TCR V-J signatures, a discovery cohort of about a hundred patients was used, comprising roughly 45 with Graves' ophthalmopathy and under 60 with stable Graves' hyperthyroidism. The study also compared thyroid tissue and blood T-cell repertoires from several Graves' hyperthyroidism patients. Prospective prediction of ophthalmopathy was tested in an independent validation cohort of approximately 19 hyperthyroidism patients and 15 to 17 patients who later progressed to ophthalmopathy. What the authors observed across the whole study: In validation, the model predicted progression to ophthalmopathy with 55% to 71% sensitivity and around 72% specificity, a median of about 6 months before onset. Sample size was not statistically predetermined, and investigators were not blinded to group allocation. Most expanded thyroid clonotypes (frequency above 0.001) were also detected in blood, a finding suggesting that blood repertoires may reflect thyroid immune responses. In cross-validation, a model built on a 13 V-J signature told ophthalmopathy apart from stable hyperthyroidism with 85% to 90% sensitivity and approximately 81% specificity, and in testing the same model reached 80%/75%.

TCR beta CDR3 regions were amplified from RNA transcripts. For the first round of RT-PCR on the TCR CDR3, the HTBI primer set was used together with the Qiagen OneStep RT-PCR kit. Libraries were constructed in a second round of multiplex PCR, after which size selection and purification were carried out. Paired-end sequencing of the libraries was performed with 100 bp reads on an Illumina HiSeq2000. As for how the authors treated the data: SOAPnuke was used to process the raw data, with reads discarded if the reads contained adapters or uncalled bases, had a mean Phred below 15, or lacked an exact constant-primer or identifier match. COPE v1.2.5 was used to merge the high-quality paired reads, and each unique nucleotide sequence was defined as a clonotype. MiTCR v1.1 was used to align clonotypes to the IMGT TRBV, TRBD and TRBJ reference segments. Analysis was restricted to V-J combinations with a frequency above 0.0001, which covered roughly 99% of repertoires. The TCS score was defined as F50 (clonal expansion) divided by E x V (chaos), with BLOSUM62-based TCRdist calculated between CDR3 peptides within each V-J. Welch's t-statistics and random forest reduced roughly 540 V-J features to 10 to 15, which were used in a naive Bayes classifier (R e1071). TCRdb took the public reads, trimmed them with fastp at Q25, ran MiXCR for clone calling and kept in-frame beta chains. Merged by CDR3 protein, the rows form single entries marked with the most common genes and DNA. The authors' filters were not applied to this entry. Counted in this sample were about 600,000 distinct CDR3 sequences; 13% to 15% of them appeared once. 9.5% to 15% of the sample lies in the top ten.

For CDR1 and CDR2, the germline V gene (reference sequence) lists LGHDT and YNNKEL. The CDR3 holds 13 amino acids from the cysteine to the phenylalanine. CDR3 DNA only is kept here, 39 bases in frame from base 1. Cut back by 1 base and 6 bases, the V and J ends lie 9 bases apart. Ophthalmopathy patients had moderately to severely active disease, with a Clinical Activity Score of 3 or more, a NOSPECS grade of 4 or more, and a disease duration of less than 3 months. The study excluded patients with uncontrolled infections, other autoimmune diseases, pregnancy or lactation. Diagnoses relied on clinical symptoms, serum thyroxine and TRAb, thyroid ultrasound and orbital computed tomography. PBMCs were isolated from roughly 10 ml of fresh peripheral blood by Ficoll-Paque density gradient centrifugation. Total RNA was extracted with Trizol reagent, and quality was checked on an Agilent 2100 Bioanalyzer.

This TCR derives from a woman between 50 and 59 years old with Graves' ophthalmopathy. Input material: blood. The chain is assembled from TRBV3-1 and TRBJ1-1; too little of a D gene remains to name it. The sequenced DNA: TGTGCCAGCAGCCAAGTTGGTCAGGCTGAAGCTTTCTTT. The translation is CASSQVGQAEAFF.